What follows are 21 T cell receptor beta chains derived from one specimen sequenced in a study of T and B cells in COVID-19 patients. Blood genomic DNA input for TRB amplification was about 240-500 ng. TRB rearrangements were amplified by multiplex PCR with BIOMED2 TRB-A/B primers. From the multiplex PCR reads, TCRdb called clonotypes with MiXCR, one entry per CDR3 protein. The table records roughly 9,500 distinct CDR3 sequences, 28% of them present only once. Sequenced sample: blood. These receptors were taken from a human donor who had recovered from COVID-19.

By sample share, this clonotype is medium-sized. This sequence joins TRBV30 and TRBJ1-6; 8 nucleotides match TRBD1. The germline V gene has CDR1 GTSNPN and CDR2 SVGIG (reference sequence). V was pared by 7 bases and J by 6 bases, with 11 bases of the junction left unmatched. The CDR3 totals 15 residues. The CDR3 DNA reads TGTGCCTCTACAGACAGGGGAGGGCCTAATTCACCCCTCCACTTT. Its protein product is CASTDRGGPNSPLHF. The whole variable domain, remainder taken from reference TRBV30 and TRBJ1-6, is SQTIHQWPATLVQPVGSPLSLECTVEGTSNPNLYWYRQAAGRGLQLLFYSVGIGQISSEVPQNLSASRPQDRQFILSSKKLLLSDSGFYLCASTDRGGPNSPLHFGNGTRLTVT.

This clonotype was picked up many times. The chain joins TRBV6-5 to TRBJ1-2, with D perhaps TRBD1 (5 bases). CDR1 is MNHEY, CDR2 SVGAGI, per germline. This CDR3 is 12 amino acids long. V was shortened by 6 bases and J by 7 bases, with 12 bases between the two germline ends. CDR3 bases: TGTGCCAGCAGCCAGCAGGGAGCTGGCTACACCTTC. Protein: CASSQQGAGYTF.

With respect to this clonotype: A much larger clone lies one base from this, so it may be a read error. The rearrangement links TRBV27 to TRBJ2-7; D might be TRBD1 (6 bases). Per germline, CDR1 MNHEY and CDR2 SMNVEV (reference sequence). The ends were cut back, 10 bases at V and 2 bases at J, with 18 bases in the middle. The CDR3 has 14 amino acids. This CDR3 reads CATSHRALAYEQYF. The CDR3 DNA is TGTGCCACATCCCACAGGGCCCTAGCCTACGAGCAGTACTTC.

The table lists this clonotype with a few counts. The chain is built from TRBV7-2 and TRBJ2-3; 9 bases map to TRBD1. Germline V CDR1 and CDR2: SGHTA, FQGNSA. The CDR3 extends over 17 amino acids. Unmatched junction bases numbered 11, after V lost 5 bases and J lost 2 bases. CDR3 sequence (DNA): TGTGCCAGCAGCCTAAGATCCGGGACAGGGTACACAGATACGCAGTATTTT. Protein: CASSLRSGTGYTDTQYF.

Comments on this clonotype: The junction shows a germline mismatch at one end, possibly a read error. The V gene is TRBV4-3, the J gene TRBJ2-7; D gene uncertain. Germline lookup yields CDR1 LGHNA and CDR2 YSLEER. The CDR3 covers 14 residues. CDR3 nucleotide sequence: TGTGCCAGCAGCCAAGGAACTCATTCCTACGAGCAGTACTTC. Protein: CASSQGTHSYEQYF.

This clonotype was observed a handful of times. The CDR3 coding sequence is TGTGCCAGCAGCATACAGGTCCCCGGCACCGGGGAGCTGTTTTTT. Protein: CASSIQVPGTGELFF. The chain joins TRBV5-4 to TRBJ2-2, with D maybe TRBD1 (5 bases). CDR3 length: 15 amino acids. CDR1 and CDR2 from the germline V gene are SGHNT and YYREEE (reference sequence). Trimming removed 4 bases from V and 4 bases from J, with 14 bases in between.

This clonotype was found a few times. The chain recombines TRBV6-5 with TRBJ2-7, with 7 bases lining up with TRBD1. Per the germline V gene, CDR1 is MNHEY and CDR2 is SVGAGI. The length of the CDR3 is 14 residues. V gave up 5 bases and J gave up 5 bases; unmatched junction bases: 9. The CDR3 loop reads CASSTLHTGDEQYF. As DNA, the CDR3 is TGTGCCAGCAGTACCCTCCACACAGGGGACGAGCAGTACTTC.

This clonotype was seen more than once but under ten times. The chain joins TRBV4-2 to TRBJ2-3, with 9 bases aligning to TRBD1. The V and J ends lost 3 bases and 5 bases, in that order; junction bases with no gene match: 9. CDR3 length: 16 residues. Germline CDR1 LGHNA, CDR2 YNFKEQ. The CDR3 nucleotides are TGTGCCAGCAGCCAGTCCGGGACAGGGACGAAAGATACGCAGTATTTT. Translation gives CASSQSGTGTKDTQYF.

The chain links TRBV5-1 to TRBJ1-4; D is unclear. This CDR3 is built from 15 residues. The germline gives CDR1 SGHRS, CDR2 YFSETQ. V was clipped by 0 bases and J by 8 bases, with 14 bases between them. CDR3 coding DNA: TGCGCCAGCAGCTTGGGGCAGGAGGTAACGGAAAAACTGTTTTTT. Protein product: CASSLGQEVTEKLFF.

The chain joins TRBV20-1 to TRBJ2-3; D gene unclear. This CDR3 region has 15 residues. Per the germline V gene, CDR1 is DFQATT and CDR2 is SNEGSKA (reference sequence). Trimming pared 5 bases from V and 3 bases from J, leaving 18 bases between. The CDR3 nucleotides are TGCAGTGCTCGACAAGGCCAGGCGAAGACAGATACGCAGTATTTT. Amino acid sequence: CSARQGQAKTDTQYF.

This clonotype appeared a few times. The chain is built from TRBV30 and TRBJ1-3; D might be TRBD1 (6 bases). The V end was cut by 5 bases, the J end by 0 bases, with 17 bases between. Germline CDR1 and CDR2: GTSNPN and SVGIG (reference sequence). The CDR3 has 16 amino acids. This CDR3 reads CAWAPPGTFSGNTIYF. CDR3 in DNA: TGTGCCTGGGCCCCCCCAGGGACATTCTCTGGAAACACCATATATTTT.

The V gene is TRBV5-6, the J gene TRBJ2-3, with 7 bases aligning to TRBD2. Trimming took 1 base from V and 0 from J; bases not matched to a gene: 8. The length of the CDR3 is 17 residues. Germline V gene lookup returns CDR1 SGHDT and CDR2 YYEEEE. CDR3 loop: CASSLRGVYSSTDTQYF. The CDR3, as DNA: TGTGCCAGCAGCTTGCGGGGGGTTTATAGCAGCACAGATACGCAGTATTTT.

This clonotype is medium-sized by share. The chain recombines TRBV27 with TRBJ2-5, with a possible D match to TRBD2 (7 bases). Germline V gene lookup returns CDR1 MNHEY and CDR2 SMNVEV (reference sequence). CDR3 length: 17 amino acids. The ends were cut back, 0 bases at V and 4 bases at J, with 18 bases in the middle. CDR3 amino acids: CASSLSILGRGGETQYF. The CDR3 nucleotides are TGTGCCAGCAGTTTATCGATATTAGGGAGGGGGGGAGAGACCCAGTACTTC.

This rearrangement joins TRBV7-9 to TRBJ2-1; D tentatively reads TRBD1 or TRBD2 (5 bases each). V was shortened by 5 bases and J by 2 bases, with 13 bases between the two germline ends. The CDR3 is 15 residues long. From germline, CDR1 is SEHNR and CDR2 FQNEAQ (reference sequence). DNA for the CDR3: TGTGCCAGCAGCCCTGGGGTGGGGGCCTACAATGAGCAGTTCTTC. The encoded protein is CASSPGVGAYNEQFF. The full variable domain, in which reference TRBV7-9 and TRBJ2-1 provide the parts outside the CDR3, is DTGVSQNPRHKITKRGQNVTFRCDPISEHNRLYWYRQTLGQGPEFLTYFQNEAQLEKSRLLSDRFSAERPKGSFSTLEIQRTEQGDSAMYLCASSPGVGAYNEQFFGPGTRLTVL.

In its sample, this clonotype ranks as medium-sized (0.01 to 0.1%). The chain recombines TRBV19 with TRBJ2-1; D ambiguous. Trimming removed 2 bases at V and 4 bases at J, with 6 bases between. This CDR3 spans 13 amino acids. Germline lookup yields CDR1 LNHDA and CDR2 SQIVND (reference sequence). The DNA for the CDR3 is TGTGCCAGTAGTATAAACAGTTACAATGAGCAGTTCTTC. This sequence encodes CASSINSYNEQFF.

This rearrangement joins TRBV6-2 or TRBV6-3 to TRBJ1-2; maybe TRBD1 (6 bases). V lost 6 bases to trimming and J lost 5 bases, with 22 bases between them. The CDR3 length is 16 residues. CDR1 and CDR2 from the germline V gene are MNHEY and SVGEGT. The DNA for the CDR3 is TGTGCCAGCAGCTACCACCAGGGGTTGAGAATTTATGGCTACACCTTC. It encodes CASSYHQGLRIYGYTF.

The V gene is TRBV19, the J gene TRBJ1-1, with D unclear. V lost 0 bases, J lost 7 bases, and 18 bases lay in between. The CDR3 spans 16 residues. In germline, CDR1 is LNHDA, CDR2 SQIVND (reference sequence). The CDR3 here is CASSIEGGRRPGEAFF. In nucleotides, the CDR3 is TGTGCCAGTAGTATAGAGGGAGGCAGGCGCCCGGGTGAAGCTTTCTTT.

The chain is built from TRBV11-2 and TRBJ2-3; D may be TRBD2 (5 bases). The CDR3 runs 14 residues. Germline assignment: CDR1 SGHAT and CDR2 FQNNGV. Trimming removed 8 bases at V and 4 bases at J, with 16 bases between. CDR3 region: CASGLRGSADTQYF. CDR3 coding DNA: TGTGCCAGCGGGTTAAGAGGGAGCGCAGATACGCAGTATTTT. Looking up the rest from reference TRBV11-2 and TRBJ2-3 gives the full variable domain: EAGVAQSPRYKIIEKRQSVAFWCNPISGHATLYWYQQILGQGPKLLIQFQNNGVVDDSQLPKDRFSAERLKGVDSTLKIQPAKLEDSAVYLCASGLRGSADTQYFGPGTRLTVL.

By sample share, this clonotype is medium-sized (0.01 to 0.1%). The chain uses TRBV18 and TRBJ2-3; no reliable D call. Deletions cut 0 bases from V and 9 bases from J, with 10 bases between. The CDR3 is made up of 13 amino acids. The germline CDR1 and CDR2 sequences are KGHSH and LQKENI. The CDR3 sequence: CASSPPKLATQYF. The CDR3 coding sequence is TGTGCCAGCTCACCACCGAAATTAGCCACGCAGTATTTT.

By sample share, this clonotype is medium-sized. V gene TRBV6-5 combines with J gene TRBJ2-5; possibly TRBD1 for D (5 bases). Trimming shortened V by 0 bases and J by 2 bases, and 13 bases separated the two germline ends. This CDR3 spans 16 amino acids. Germline CDR1 reads MNHEY; CDR2 reads SVGAGI. In nucleotides, the CDR3 is TGTGCCAGCAGTTACTCGAAGGCTTCAGGGCAAGAGACCCAGTACTTC. The encoded protein is CASSYSKASGQETQYF.

This clonotype came up a few times. The chain couples TRBV6-5 to TRBJ1-1, with D perhaps matching TRBD1 (6 bases). This CDR3 region has 14 residues. V gave up 8 bases and J gave up 4 bases, with 17 bases separating them. Germline V gene lookup returns CDR1 MNHEY and CDR2 SVGAGI. The CDR3 spells CASAMPGARTEAFF. The CDR3 DNA reads as TGTGCCAGCGCCATGCCGGGGGCGCGCACTGAAGCTTTCTTT.